The source of this T cell receptor beta chain is a study of patients and donors after allogeneic stem cell transplantation. This clonotype was detected a few times. V lost 6 bases, J lost 3 bases, and 17 bases lay in between. The CDR3 runs 15 residues. TCRdb reprocessed the RT-PCR reads via MiXCR and lists one record per CDR3 protein. This sample has approximately 200,000 distinct CDR3 sequences; about 40% occur once, and the top ten carry 25% to 35%. The chain is built from TRBV12-3 or TRBV12-4 and TRBJ1-1, with D unresolved. The sequencing input was blood, either unsorted or a sorted T cell fraction (not recorded which). This receptor was obtained from a human donor who was either an allogeneic HSCT recipient or a stem cell or donor lymphocyte infusion donor (not recorded which). It is not recorded whose cells these are; they may come from a transplant donor. This CDR3 reads CASSPIEEGDTEAFF. The DNA of the CDR3 is TGTGCCAGCAGCCCTATCGAGGAGGGAGACACTGAAGCTTTCTTT.